One and the same sample provided the 5 T cell receptor beta chains below, sequenced in a study of blood T cells in healthy people across ages. The second PCR ran about 6 to 11 cycles with a sample-barcoded 5' primer and J-beta primers. Each CDR3 protein gets one entry after TCRdb re-called the 5' RACE reads with MiXCR. The data show more than 1 million distinct CDR3 sequences, more than 35% seen once. Source material: blood. These receptor sequences come from a woman aged 55-69 years in good health.

V is TRBV6-2 or TRBV6-3 and J is TRBJ1-4, with D uncertain. The germline CDR1 and CDR2 sequences are MNHEY and SVGEGT. The CDR3 is made up of 17 amino acids. V gave up 6 bases and J gave up 6 bases, with 23 bases separating them. CDR3 in amino acids: CASSPITRRLGDEKLFF. CDR3 sequence (DNA): TGTGCCAGCAGCCCCATAACACGTCGGTTAGGTGATGAAAAACTGTTTTTT.

This clonotype was seen a few times. The chain joins TRBV20-1 to TRBJ2-6; D is undetermined. CDR1 is DFQATT and CDR2 is SNEGSKA in the germline V gene (reference sequence). The ends were cut back, 3 bases at V and 0 bases at J, with 12 bases in the middle. CDR3 length: 16 residues. The CDR3 protein is CSASKGPVSGANVLTF. CDR3 DNA: TGCAGTGCTAGTAAAGGGCCGGTCTCTGGGGCCAACGTCCTGACTTTC.

V is TRBV20-1 and J is TRBJ1-6; 7 nucleotides match TRBD1. The length of the CDR3 is 15 residues. Trimming at V came to 0 bases and at J to 9 bases, leaving 8 bases not matched to a gene. CDR1 is DFQATT, CDR2 SNEGSKA, per germline (reference sequence). This CDR3 reads CSARDRQGGSSPLHF. DNA for the CDR3: TGCAGTGCTAGAGATCGCCAGGGGGGAAGTTCACCCCTCCACTTT.

This clonotype was seen only a few times. This sequence joins TRBV12-3 or TRBV12-4 and TRBJ2-1; 7 positions agree with TRBD1. Unmatched junction bases numbered 11, after V lost 3 bases and J lost 3 bases. This CDR3 is built from 17 residues. The CDR3 sequence: CASSFAQLTGSYNEQFF. The CDR3 DNA reads as TGTGCCAGCAGTTTTGCTCAGCTGACAGGGAGCTACAATGAGCAGTTCTTC.

The V gene is TRBV20-1, the J gene TRBJ2-7, with 7 bases that match TRBD2. Germline V gene lookup returns CDR1 DFQATT and CDR2 SNEGSKA (reference sequence). V lost 7 bases and J lost 3; bases outside the gene matches: 15. This CDR3 has 15 residues. CDR3 DNA sequence: TGCAGTGATCCGAGCTGCGGGGGAGGTTTCTACGAGCAGTACTTC. Its protein product is CSDPSCGGGFYEQYF.